A selection of T cell receptor beta chains follows, all from one sample in a study of monozygotic twins with inflammatory bowel disease. TCRdb reanalyzed the 5' RACE reads and collapses them to one entry per CDR3 protein, without DNA. The record lists under 130,000 distinct CDR3 sequences, of which the ten most abundant hold 1.5% to 2%. Sequenced input: blood. The receptors derive from a human donor with ulcerative colitis or Crohn's disease, or a healthy co-twin of an affected twin (not recorded which). The CDR3 runs from the conserved cysteine through the conserved F or W. The order of the fields is J gene, V gene, CDR3 protein.

TRBJ2-1 | TRBV7-9 | CASSLLASSYNEQFF
TRBJ2-3 | TRBV20-1 | CSARSPRADTQYF
TRBJ2-7 | TRBV24-1 | CATSGADRYEQYF
TRBJ2-3 | TRBV2 | CASSFTSGLAGGSTDTQYF
TRBJ2-3 | TRBV6-5 | CASSYRLAGGNTQYF
TRBJ1-4 | TRBV7-9 | CASSFFRDEEKLFF
TRBJ2-2 | TRBV3-1 | CASSRTSRGAGELFF
TRBJ1-1 | TRBV4-3 | CASSQEQGALNTEAFF
TRBJ1-6 | TRBV4-1 | CASSHQGFDGSPLHF
TRBJ2-4 | TRBV5-5 | CASSSGNTPPDIQYF
TRBJ2-7 | TRBV28 | CASSSHGTKYKQYF
TRBJ2-3 | TRBV18 | CASSGMMSTDTQYF
TRBJ2-1 | TRBV28 | CASRGADGNEQFF
TRBJ2-3 | TRBV28 | CASSSPGTSGSLGDTQYF
TRBJ2-7 | TRBV9 | CASSVGVGAYEQYF
TRBJ1-2 | TRBV12-3/TRBV12-4 | CASSFEVGYGYTF
TRBJ2-7 | TRBV20-1 | CSALAGGHYEQYF
TRBJ1-1 | TRBV10-3 | CAAKNREMNTEAFF
TRBJ2-1 | TRBV20-1 | CSAGTSGRNEQFF
TRBJ2-2 | TRBV7-2 | CASSLALGTNTGELFF
TRBJ1-1 | TRBV7-8 | CASSLMAGQNMNTEAFF
TRBJ2-5 | TRBV5-6 | CASTQVRDPWETQYF
TRBJ1-5 | TRBV6-2/TRBV6-3 | CASRQGRNQPQHF
TRBJ2-1 | TRBV12-3/TRBV12-4 | CASSPGLAGEQFF
TRBJ1-2 | TRBV5-4 | CASSLYSTVELF
TRBJ2-1 | TRBV29-1 | CSGTIVAGGPDEQFF
TRBJ2-7 | TRBV25-1 | CASAGTSATYEQYF
TRBJ2-1 | TRBV5-1 | CASSPRGGLAGHFDEQFF
TRBJ2-2 | TRBV4-1 | CASSPERGRQAGELFF
TRBJ2-5 | TRBV4-3 | CASSQTGTVLRETQYF
TRBJ2-7 | TRBV29-1 | CSVGGVGEQYF
TRBJ1-2 | TRBV29-1 | CSVGLSGYGYTF
TRBJ2-7 | TRBV6-5 | CASSYGTGGPYEQYF
TRBJ2-7 | TRBV4-3 | CASSGYSGRGYEQYF
TRBJ2-1 | TRBV6-2/TRBV6-3 | CASSYSLAGKSSYNEQFF